Listed below are T cell receptor beta chains from one sample, sequenced in a study of shared clonotypes between healthy human individuals. TCRdb's copy holds only in-frame clones and misses some; the assay was immunoSEQ multiplex PCR. The sample has about 2 million clones; 85% to 95% are singletons. Sequencing input: naive CD8+ T cells sorted from blood. The receptors stem from a man between 18 and 29 years old in good health. Both conserved end residues are part of each CDR3. Fields, in order: CDR3 DNA, CDR3 protein, D gene, clone size, V gene, J gene. D genes are given only for firm matches. Clone size is given for some rows only: seen once, a few or many times, or a class if the clone is expanded.

cdr3_nt: TGTGCCTGGGCGGCGTCCTACAATGAGCAGTTCTTC
cdr3_aa: CAWAASYNEQFF
d_call: .
clone_size: .
v_call: TRBV30
j_call: TRBJ2-1

cdr3_nt: TGTGCCAGCAGCCTCTCCCGGGACAGGGCCCACGAGCAGTACTTC
cdr3_aa: CASSLSRDRAHEQYF
d_call: TRBD1
clone_size: .
v_call: TRBV6-5
j_call: TRBJ2-7

cdr3_nt: TGTGCCAGCCGAGGACAGGCCTCTTGGGCAGATACGCAGTATTTT
cdr3_aa: CASRGQASWADTQYF
d_call: TRBD1
clone_size: .
v_call: TRBV2
j_call: TRBJ2-3

cdr3_nt: TGTGCCAGCAGCACGGGGACAGGGGGCTACACCTTC
cdr3_aa: CASSTGTGGYTF
d_call: TRBD1
clone_size: .
v_call: TRBV7-9
j_call: TRBJ1-2

cdr3_nt: TGTGCCTGGAGTTTCCCCGCGAACACTGAAGCTTTCTTT
cdr3_aa: CAWSFPANTEAFF
d_call: .
clone_size: .
v_call: TRBV30
j_call: TRBJ1-1

cdr3_nt: TGTGCCAGCAGCTTAGGGGGGTCCTACAATGAGCAGTTCTTC
cdr3_aa: CASSLGGSYNEQFF
d_call: .
clone_size: .
v_call: TRBV11-3
j_call: TRBJ2-1

cdr3_nt: TGCGCCAGCAGCCCCTTAGGAGAGTCCTACGAGCAGTACTTC
cdr3_aa: CASSPLGESYEQYF
d_call: .
clone_size: .
v_call: TRBV4-1
j_call: TRBJ2-7

cdr3_nt: TGTGCCAGCAGCCCTGAGGGGGGCTACGAGCAGTACTTC
cdr3_aa: CASSPEGGYEQYF
d_call: .
clone_size: .
v_call: TRBV7-9
j_call: TRBJ2-7

cdr3_nt: TGTGCCAGTAGTATCGGGGCGAACACTGAAGCTTTCTTT
cdr3_aa: CASSIGANTEAFF
d_call: .
clone_size: .
v_call: TRBV19
j_call: TRBJ1-1

cdr3_nt: TGTGCCAGTAGTATATGGGACGGGAACTATGGCTACACCTTC
cdr3_aa: CASSIWDGNYGYTF
d_call: .
clone_size: .
v_call: TRBV19
j_call: TRBJ1-2

cdr3_nt: TGTGCCAGCAGTTTTCGACTTAACTATGGCTACACCTTC
cdr3_aa: CASSFRLNYGYTF
d_call: .
clone_size: .
v_call: TRBV28
j_call: TRBJ1-2

cdr3_nt: TGTGCCAGCAGCCTAGGGACGGGCAGCGCTGAAGCTTTCTTT
cdr3_aa: CASSLGTGSAEAFF
d_call: .
clone_size: .
v_call: TRBV5-4
j_call: TRBJ1-1

cdr3_nt: TGTGCCAGCAGCTTAGAGAGACTAGCGACAGATACGCAGTATTTT
cdr3_aa: CASSLERLATDTQYF
d_call: TRBD2
clone_size: .
v_call: TRBV11-2
j_call: TRBJ2-3

cdr3_nt: TGTGCCAGTAGTGTCGGGGTGAAAACTGAAGCTTTCTTT
cdr3_aa: CASSVGVKTEAFF
d_call: .
clone_size: few
v_call: TRBV19
j_call: TRBJ1-1

cdr3_nt: TGTGCCAGCAGCCAAGATCCGCACGAGCAGTACTTC
cdr3_aa: CASSQDPHEQYF
d_call: .
clone_size: .
v_call: TRBV14
j_call: TRBJ2-7

cdr3_nt: TGCGCCAGCAGCCAAGATTGGGAACAGCTATACGAGCAGTACTTC
cdr3_aa: CASSQDWEQLYEQYF
d_call: .
clone_size: .
v_call: TRBV4-1
j_call: TRBJ2-7

cdr3_nt: TGTGCCAGCAGTGATCGGCTAGCCTACTACGAGCAGTACTTC
cdr3_aa: CASSDRLAYYEQYF
d_call: .
clone_size: .
v_call: TRBV2
j_call: TRBJ2-7

cdr3_nt: TGTGCCAGCAGCTTCCCGGATGAGACCCAGTACTTC
cdr3_aa: CASSFPDETQYF
d_call: .
clone_size: .
v_call: TRBV11-2
j_call: TRBJ2-5